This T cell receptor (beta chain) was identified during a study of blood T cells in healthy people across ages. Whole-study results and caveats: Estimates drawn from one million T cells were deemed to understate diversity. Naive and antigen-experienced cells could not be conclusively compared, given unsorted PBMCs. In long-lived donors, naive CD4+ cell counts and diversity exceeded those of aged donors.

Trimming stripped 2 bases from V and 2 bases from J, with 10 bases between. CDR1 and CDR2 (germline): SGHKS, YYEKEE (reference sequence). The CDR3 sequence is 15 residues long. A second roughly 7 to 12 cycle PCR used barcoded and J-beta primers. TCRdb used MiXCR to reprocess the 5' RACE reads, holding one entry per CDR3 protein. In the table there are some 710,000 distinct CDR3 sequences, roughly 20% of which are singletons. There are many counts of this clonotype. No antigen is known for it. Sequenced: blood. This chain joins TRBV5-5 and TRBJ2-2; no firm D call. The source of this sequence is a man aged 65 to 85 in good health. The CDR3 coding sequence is TGTGCCAGCAGCTTAACCGGGCCAAACACCGGGGAGCTGTTTTTT. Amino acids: CASSLTGPNTGELFF.